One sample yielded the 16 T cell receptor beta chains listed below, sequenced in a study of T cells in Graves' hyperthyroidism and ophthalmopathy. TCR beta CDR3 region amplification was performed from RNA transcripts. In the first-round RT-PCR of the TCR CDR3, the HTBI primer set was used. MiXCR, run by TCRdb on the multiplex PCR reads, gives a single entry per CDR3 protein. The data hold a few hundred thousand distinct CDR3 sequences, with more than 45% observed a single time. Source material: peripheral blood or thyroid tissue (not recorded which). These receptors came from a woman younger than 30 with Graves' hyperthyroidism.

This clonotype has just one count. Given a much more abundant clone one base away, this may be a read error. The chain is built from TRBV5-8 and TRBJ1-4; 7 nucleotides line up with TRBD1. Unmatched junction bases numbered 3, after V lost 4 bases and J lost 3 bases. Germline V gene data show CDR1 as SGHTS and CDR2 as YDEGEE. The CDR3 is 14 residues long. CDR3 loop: CASSPGQPNEKLFF. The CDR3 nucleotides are TGTGCCAGCAGCCCGGGACAGCCTAATGAAAAACTGTTTTTT.

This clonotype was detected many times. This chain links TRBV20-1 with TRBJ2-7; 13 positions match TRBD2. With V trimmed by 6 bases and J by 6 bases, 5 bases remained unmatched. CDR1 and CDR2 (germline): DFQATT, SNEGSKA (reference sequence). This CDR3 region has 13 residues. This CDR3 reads CSAETSGRGEQYF. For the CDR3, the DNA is TGCAGTGCAGAAACTAGCGGGAGGGGCGAGCAGTACTTC.

Here the CDR3 reads CASSPEGRANTGELFF. Here the CDR3 DNA reads TGTGCCAGCAGCCCGGAAGGGAGGGCGAACACCGGGGAGCTGTTTTTT. The chain employs TRBV5-6 and TRBJ2-2; 7 nucleotides align to TRBD2. CDR1 SGHDT and CDR2 YYEEEE come from the germline V gene. After removal of 4 bases from V and 0 bases from J, the junction contained 6 bases not matched to a gene. The CDR3 has 16 residues.

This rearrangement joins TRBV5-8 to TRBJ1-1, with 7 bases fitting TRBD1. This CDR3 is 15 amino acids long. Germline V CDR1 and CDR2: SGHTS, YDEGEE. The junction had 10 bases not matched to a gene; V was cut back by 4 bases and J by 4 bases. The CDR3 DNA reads TGTGCCAGCAGCGTAGGGACAGAAAGTGGCACTGAAGCTTTCTTT. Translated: CASSVGTESGTEAFF.

The CDR3: CASSGAITDTQYF. The CDR3 DNA is TGTGCCAGTAGCGGGGCAATCACAGATACGCAGTATTTT. The V and J genes are TRBV19 and TRBJ2-3; D might be TRBD1 or TRBD2, each matching 5 bases. The germline V gene has CDR1 LNHDA and CDR2 SQIVND (reference sequence). Deletions cut 6 bases from V and 2 bases from J, with 9 bases between. There are 13 residues in the CDR3.

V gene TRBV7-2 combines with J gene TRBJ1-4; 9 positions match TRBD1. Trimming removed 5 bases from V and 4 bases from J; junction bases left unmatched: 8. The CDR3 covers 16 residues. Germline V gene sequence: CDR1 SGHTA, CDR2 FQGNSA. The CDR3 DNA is TGTGCCAGCAGCAACCGAGCGGGACAGGGTAATGAAAAACTGTTTTTT. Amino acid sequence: CASSNRAGQGNEKLFF.

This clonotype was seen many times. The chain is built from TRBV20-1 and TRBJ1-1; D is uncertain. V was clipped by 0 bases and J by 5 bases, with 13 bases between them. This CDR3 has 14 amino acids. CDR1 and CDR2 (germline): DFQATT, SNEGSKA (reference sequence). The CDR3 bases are TGCAGTGCTAGAGATGGGGAGGGAGAGACTGAAGCTTTCTTT. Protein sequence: CSARDGEGETEAFF.

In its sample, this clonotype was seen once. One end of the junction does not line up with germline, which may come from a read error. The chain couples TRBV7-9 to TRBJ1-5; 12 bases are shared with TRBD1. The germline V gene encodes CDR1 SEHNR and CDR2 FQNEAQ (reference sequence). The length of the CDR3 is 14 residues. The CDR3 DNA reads TGTGCCAGCAGCTTTTTACGGGACAGGGGGCCCGAGCATTTT. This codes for CASSFLRDRGPEHF.

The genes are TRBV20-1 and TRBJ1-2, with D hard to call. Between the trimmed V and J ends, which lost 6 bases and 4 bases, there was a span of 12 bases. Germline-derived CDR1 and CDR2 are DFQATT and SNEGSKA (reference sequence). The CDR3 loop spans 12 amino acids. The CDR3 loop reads CSARRESYGYTF. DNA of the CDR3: TGCAGTGCGAGGAGGGAGAGCTATGGCTACACCTTC.

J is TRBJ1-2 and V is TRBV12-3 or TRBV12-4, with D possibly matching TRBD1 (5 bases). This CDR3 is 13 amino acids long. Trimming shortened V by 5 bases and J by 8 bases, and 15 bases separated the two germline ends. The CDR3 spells CASSPAQGRGYTF. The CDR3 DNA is TGTGCCAGCAGTCCGGCCCAGGGTCGGGGCTACACCTTC.

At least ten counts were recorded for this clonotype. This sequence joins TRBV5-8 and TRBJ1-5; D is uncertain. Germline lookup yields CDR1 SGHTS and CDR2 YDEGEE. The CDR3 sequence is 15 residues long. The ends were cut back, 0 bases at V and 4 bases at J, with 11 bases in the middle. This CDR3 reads CASSLEQAVNQPQHF. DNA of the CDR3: TGTGCCAGCAGCTTGGAGCAGGCAGTTAATCAGCCCCAGCATTTT.

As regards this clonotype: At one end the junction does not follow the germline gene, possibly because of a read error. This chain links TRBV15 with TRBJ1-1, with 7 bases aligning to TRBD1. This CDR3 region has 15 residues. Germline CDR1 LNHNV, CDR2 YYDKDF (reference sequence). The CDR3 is CAASSLDRVSPEAFF. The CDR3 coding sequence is TGTGCCGCCAGCAGCTTAGACAGGGTGAGCCCTGAAGCTTTCTTT.

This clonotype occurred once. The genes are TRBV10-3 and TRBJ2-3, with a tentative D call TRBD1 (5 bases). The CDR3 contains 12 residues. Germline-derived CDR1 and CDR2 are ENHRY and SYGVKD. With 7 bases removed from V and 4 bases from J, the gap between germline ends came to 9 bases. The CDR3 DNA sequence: TGTGCCATCACCCTGGGGCCAGATACGCAGTATTTT. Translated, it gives CAITLGPDTQYF.

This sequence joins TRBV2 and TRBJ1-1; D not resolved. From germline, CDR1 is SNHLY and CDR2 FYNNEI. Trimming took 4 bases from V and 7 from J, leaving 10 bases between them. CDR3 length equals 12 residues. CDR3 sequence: CASSAPGSEAFF. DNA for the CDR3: TGTGCCAGCAGTGCCCCGGGCAGTGAAGCTTTCTTT.

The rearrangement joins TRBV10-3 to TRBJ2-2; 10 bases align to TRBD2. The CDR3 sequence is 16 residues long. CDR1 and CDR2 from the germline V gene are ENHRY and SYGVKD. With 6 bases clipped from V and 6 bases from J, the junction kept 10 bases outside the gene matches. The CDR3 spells CAISSPSGRRPGELFF. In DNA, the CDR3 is TGTGCCATCAGCTCTCCTAGCGGGAGAAGGCCCGGGGAGCTGTTTTTT.

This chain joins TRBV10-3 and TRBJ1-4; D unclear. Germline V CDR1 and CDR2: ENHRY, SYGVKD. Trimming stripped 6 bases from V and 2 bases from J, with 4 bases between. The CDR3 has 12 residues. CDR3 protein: CAISETNEKLFF. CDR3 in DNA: TGTGCCATCAGCGAGACTAATGAAAAACTGTTTTTT.